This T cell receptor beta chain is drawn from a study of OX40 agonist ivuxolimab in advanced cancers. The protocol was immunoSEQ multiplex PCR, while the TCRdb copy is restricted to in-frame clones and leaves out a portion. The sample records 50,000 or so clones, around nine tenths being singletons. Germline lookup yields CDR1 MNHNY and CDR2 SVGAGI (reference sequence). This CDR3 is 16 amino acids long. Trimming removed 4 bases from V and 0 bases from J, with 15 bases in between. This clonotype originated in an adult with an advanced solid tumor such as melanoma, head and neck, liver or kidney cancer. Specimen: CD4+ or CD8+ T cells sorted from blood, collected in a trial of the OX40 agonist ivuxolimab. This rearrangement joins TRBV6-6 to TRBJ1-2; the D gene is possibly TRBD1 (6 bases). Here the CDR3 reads CASSWGRDITNYGYTF. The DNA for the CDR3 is TGTGCCAGCAGTTGGGGCCGGGACATCACTAACTATGGCTACACCTTC.